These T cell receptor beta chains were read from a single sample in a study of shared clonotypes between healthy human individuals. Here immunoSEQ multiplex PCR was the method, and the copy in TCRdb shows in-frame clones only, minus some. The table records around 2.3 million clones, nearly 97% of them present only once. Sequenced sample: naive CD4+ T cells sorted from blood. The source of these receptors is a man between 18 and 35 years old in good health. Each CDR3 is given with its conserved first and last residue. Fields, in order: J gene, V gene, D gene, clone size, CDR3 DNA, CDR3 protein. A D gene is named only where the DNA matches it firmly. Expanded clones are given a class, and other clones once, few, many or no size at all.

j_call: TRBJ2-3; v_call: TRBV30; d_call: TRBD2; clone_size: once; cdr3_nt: TGTGCCTGGGGAGGACTAGCGGGAGGTACGCAGTATTTT; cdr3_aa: CAWGGLAGGTQYF
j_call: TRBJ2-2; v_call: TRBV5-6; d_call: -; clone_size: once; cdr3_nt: TGTGCCAGCAGCTTATTACCCGGGGAGCTGTTTTTT; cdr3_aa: CASSLLPGELFF
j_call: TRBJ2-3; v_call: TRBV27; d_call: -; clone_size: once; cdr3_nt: TGTGCCAGCAGTCCCTACCCCCAGGGGAAATCGTCAGATACGCAGTATTTT; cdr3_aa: CASSPYPQGKSSDTQYF
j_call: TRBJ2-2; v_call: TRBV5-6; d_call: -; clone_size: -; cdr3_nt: TGTGCCAGCAGGGACCCAACGAACACCGGGGAGCTGTTTTTT; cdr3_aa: CASRDPTNTGELFF
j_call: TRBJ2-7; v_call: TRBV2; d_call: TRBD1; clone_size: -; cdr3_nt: TGTGCCAGCAGGGTACAGGGGTCGACCTACGAGCAGTACTTC; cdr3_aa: CASRVQGSTYEQYF
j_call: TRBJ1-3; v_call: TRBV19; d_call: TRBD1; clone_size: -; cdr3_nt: TGTGCCAGTCGACGACAGGGTGGAAACACCATATATTTT; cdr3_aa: CASRRQGGNTIYF
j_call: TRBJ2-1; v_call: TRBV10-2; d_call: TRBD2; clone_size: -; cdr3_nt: TGCGCCAGCAGTCTAGCGGGAGTTGGAAATGAGCAGTTCTTC; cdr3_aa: CASSLAGVGNEQFF
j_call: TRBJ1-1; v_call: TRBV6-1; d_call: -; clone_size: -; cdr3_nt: TGTGCCAGCAGACAGGTCCCGAACACTGAAGCTTTCTTT; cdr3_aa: CASRQVPNTEAFF
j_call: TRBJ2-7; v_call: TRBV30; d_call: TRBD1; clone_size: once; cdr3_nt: TGTGCCTGGAGTACATCGGGACAGGGCCTCTCCGAGCAGTACTTC; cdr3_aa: CAWSTSGQGLSEQYF
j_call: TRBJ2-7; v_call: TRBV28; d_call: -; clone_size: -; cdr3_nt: TGTGCCAGCAGTAGTAGGGGCGAGCAGTACTTC; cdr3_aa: CASSSRGEQYF
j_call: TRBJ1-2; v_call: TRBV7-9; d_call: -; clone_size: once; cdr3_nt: TGTGCCAGCAGCTTTTCTGGACCGGGGTATGGCTACACCTTC; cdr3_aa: CASSFSGPGYGYTF
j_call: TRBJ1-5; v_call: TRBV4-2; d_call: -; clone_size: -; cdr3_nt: TGTGCCAGCAGCCGGTCGTTGGGTCAGCCCCAGCATTTT; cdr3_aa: CASSRSLGQPQHF
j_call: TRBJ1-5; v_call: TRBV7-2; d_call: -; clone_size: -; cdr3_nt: TGTGCCAGCAGCTTAAGTTCAGGAGTCGGCAATCAGCCCCAGCATTTT; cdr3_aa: CASSLSSGVGNQPQHF
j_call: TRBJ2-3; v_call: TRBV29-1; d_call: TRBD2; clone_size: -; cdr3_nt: TGCAGCGTTGTGCTAGCGGGACTCACAGATACGCAGTATTTT; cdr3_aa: CSVVLAGLTDTQYF
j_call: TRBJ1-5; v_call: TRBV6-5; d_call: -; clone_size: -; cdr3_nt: TGTGCCGCCTCCCGGGGAGACGATCAGCCCCAGCATTTT; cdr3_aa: CAASRGDDQPQHF
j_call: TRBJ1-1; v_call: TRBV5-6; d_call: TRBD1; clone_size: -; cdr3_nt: TGTGCCAGCAGCTCTGGACAGGGCCACGAAGCTTTCTTT; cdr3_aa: CASSSGQGHEAFF
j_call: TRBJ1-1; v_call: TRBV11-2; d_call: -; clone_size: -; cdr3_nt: TGTGCCAGCAGCCTTAGTCCCGGAGCTGAAGCTTTCTTT; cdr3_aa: CASSLSPGAEAFF
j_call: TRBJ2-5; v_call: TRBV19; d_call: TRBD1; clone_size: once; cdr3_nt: TGTGCCAGTAGTAACCGGGACAGGGGGCAAGAGACCCAGTACTTC; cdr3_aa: CASSNRDRGQETQYF
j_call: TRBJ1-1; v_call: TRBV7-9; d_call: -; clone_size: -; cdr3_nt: TGTGCCAGCAGCACCCATGAAGTCATGAACACTGAAGCTTTCTTT; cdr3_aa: CASSTHEVMNTEAFF
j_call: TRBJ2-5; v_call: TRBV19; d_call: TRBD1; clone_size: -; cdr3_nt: TGTGCCAGTAGTATCCGGGACAGGGGTAACCAAGAGACCCAGTACTTC; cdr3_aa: CASSIRDRGNQETQYF
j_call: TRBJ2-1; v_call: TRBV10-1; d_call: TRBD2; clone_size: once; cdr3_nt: TGCGCCAGCAGTCCCAGGACTAGCGGGGGCAGCTCCTACAATGAGCAGTTCTTC; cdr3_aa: CASSPRTSGGSSYNEQFF
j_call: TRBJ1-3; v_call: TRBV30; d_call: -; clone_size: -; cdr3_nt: TGTGCCTGGAGTGTAACGGGGCCTGGAAACACCATATATTTT; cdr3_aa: CAWSVTGPGNTIYF
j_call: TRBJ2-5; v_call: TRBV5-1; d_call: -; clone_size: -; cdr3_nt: TGCGCCAGCAGCTTGGCCAACGGCGAGACCCAGTACTTC; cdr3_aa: CASSLANGETQYF
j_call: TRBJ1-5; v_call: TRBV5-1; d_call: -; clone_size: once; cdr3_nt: TGCGCCAGCAGCTTGGGCGTGACAGACTATAGCAATCAGCCCCAGCATTTT; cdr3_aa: CASSLGVTDYSNQPQHF
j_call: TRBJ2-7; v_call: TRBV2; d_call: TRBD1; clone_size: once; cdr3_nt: TGTGCCAGCAGTCAAGGACAGGGGAGAGCCTACGAGCAGTACTTC; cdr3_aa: CASSQGQGRAYEQYF
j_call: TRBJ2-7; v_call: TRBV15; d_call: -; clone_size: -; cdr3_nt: TGTGCCACCAGCAGAGGAGAGGGGACGACCTACGAGCAGTACTTC; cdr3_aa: CATSRGEGTTYEQYF
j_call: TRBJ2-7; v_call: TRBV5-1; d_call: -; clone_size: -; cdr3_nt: TGCGCCAGCAGCCCGCCCCAAAGGACCCACGAGCAGTACTTC; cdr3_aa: CASSPPQRTHEQYF
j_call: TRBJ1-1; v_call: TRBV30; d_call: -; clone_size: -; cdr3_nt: TGTGCCTGGAGTCCGGACTGGGCCCCCAGAGGGGCTGAAGCTTTCTTT; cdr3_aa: CAWSPDWAPRGAEAFF
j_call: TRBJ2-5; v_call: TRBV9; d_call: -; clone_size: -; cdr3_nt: TGTGCCAGCAGCGTAGCAACCTATTACCAAGAGACCCAGTACTTC; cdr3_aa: CASSVATYYQETQYF
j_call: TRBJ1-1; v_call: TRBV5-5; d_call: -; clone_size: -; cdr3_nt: TGTGCCAGCAGCTTCGCGGGGACTGAAGCTTTCTTT; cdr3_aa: CASSFAGTEAFF
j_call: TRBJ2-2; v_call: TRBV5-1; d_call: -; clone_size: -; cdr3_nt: TGCGCCAGCAGCCGTAGAGCCAGCCAACCCACCGGGGAGCTGTTTTTT; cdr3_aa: CASSRRASQPTGELFF
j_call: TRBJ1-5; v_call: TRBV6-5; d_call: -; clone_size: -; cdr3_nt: TGTGCCAGCAGTTTGTCAGGGGTCAATCAGCCCCAGCATTTT; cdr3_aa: CASSLSGVNQPQHF
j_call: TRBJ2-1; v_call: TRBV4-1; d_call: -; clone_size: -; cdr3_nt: TGCGCCAGCAGCCATCCCCCTAAGGGACGATACAATGAGCAGTTCTTC; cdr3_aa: CASSHPPKGRYNEQFF
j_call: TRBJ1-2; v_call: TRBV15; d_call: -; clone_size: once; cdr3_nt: TGTGCCACCAGCAGAGATGGGAACATGGAGGATGGCTACACCTTC; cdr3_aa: CATSRDGNMEDGYTF
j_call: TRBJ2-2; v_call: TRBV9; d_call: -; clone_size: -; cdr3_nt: TGTGCCAGCAGCTCTACGAACACCGGGGAGCTGTTTTTT; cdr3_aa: CASSSTNTGELFF
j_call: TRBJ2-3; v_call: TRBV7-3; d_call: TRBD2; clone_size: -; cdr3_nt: TGTGCCAGCAGCTTAAGTGGGACTAACCCCACAGATACGCAGTATTTT; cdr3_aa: CASSLSGTNPTDTQYF
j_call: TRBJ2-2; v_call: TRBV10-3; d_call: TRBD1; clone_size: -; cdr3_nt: TGTGCCATCAGTGAGGTGGGACAGGGGTCCGGGGAGCTGTTTTTT; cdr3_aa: CAISEVGQGSGELFF
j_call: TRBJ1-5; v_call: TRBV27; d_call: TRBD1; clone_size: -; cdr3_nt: TGTGCCAGCAGTCTCGGGACAGGGGGCAGTCAGCCCCAGCATTTT; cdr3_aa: CASSLGTGGSQPQHF
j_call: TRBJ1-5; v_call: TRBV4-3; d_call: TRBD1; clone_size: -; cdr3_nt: TGCGCCAGCAGCCATGGGACAGGGTTCCCTCAGCCCCAGCATTTT; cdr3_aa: CASSHGTGFPQPQHF
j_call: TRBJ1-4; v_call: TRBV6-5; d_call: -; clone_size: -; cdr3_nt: TGTGCCAGCAGTTACATAGGGGGAGGCGAAAAACTGTTTTTT; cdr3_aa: CASSYIGGGEKLFF
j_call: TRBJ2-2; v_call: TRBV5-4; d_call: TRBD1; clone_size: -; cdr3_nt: TGTGCCAGCAGCATACGACAGGGGGCGACCGGGGAGCTGTTTTTT; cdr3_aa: CASSIRQGATGELFF
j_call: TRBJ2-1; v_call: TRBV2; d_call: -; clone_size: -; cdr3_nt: TGTGCCAGCAGTGACAGGAGCTCCTACAATGAGCAGTTCTTC; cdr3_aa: CASSDRSSYNEQFF
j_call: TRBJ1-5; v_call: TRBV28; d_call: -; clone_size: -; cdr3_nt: TGTGCCAGCAGGCCCACGATCACCGTCGTCCCCCAGCATTTT; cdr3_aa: CASRPTITVVPQHF
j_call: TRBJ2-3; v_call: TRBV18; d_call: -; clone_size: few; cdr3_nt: TGTGCCAGCTCACCACCGACTAGCACAGATACGCAGTATTTT; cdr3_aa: CASSPPTSTDTQYF